This TCR beta chain was captured by sequencing in a study of shared clonotypes between healthy human individuals. This table comes from immunoSEQ multiplex PCR, and its TCRdb copy is limited to in-frame clones, with some not included. Of fewer than 3 million clones in the sample, roughly 92% were seen once. Germline V lookup: CDR1 KGHSH, CDR2 LQKENI. This CDR3 has 15 residues. Trimming removed 0 bases from V and 5 bases from J; junction bases left unmatched: 6. The TCR originated in a man younger than 30 in good health. Some clones in this sample may be carry-over from other donors' samples. Specimen: naive CD4+ T cells from PBMCs. Subset indicated: CD45RA+ positively selected. The V and J genes are TRBV18 and TRBJ2-5, with 7 bases aligning to TRBD2. DNA of the CDR3: TGTGCCAGCTCACCACCGGGTCGGGGGGAGGAGACCCAGTACTTC. Translation: CASSPPGRGEETQYF.